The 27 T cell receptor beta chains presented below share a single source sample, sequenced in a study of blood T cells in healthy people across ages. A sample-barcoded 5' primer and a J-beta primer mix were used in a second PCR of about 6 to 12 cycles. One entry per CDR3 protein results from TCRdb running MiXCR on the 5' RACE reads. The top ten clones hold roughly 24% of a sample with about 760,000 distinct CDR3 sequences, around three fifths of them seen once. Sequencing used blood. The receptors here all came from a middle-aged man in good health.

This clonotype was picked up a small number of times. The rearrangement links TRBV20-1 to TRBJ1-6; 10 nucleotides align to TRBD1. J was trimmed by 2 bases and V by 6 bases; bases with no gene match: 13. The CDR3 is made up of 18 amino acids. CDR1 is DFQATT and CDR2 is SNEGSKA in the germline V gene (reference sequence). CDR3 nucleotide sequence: TGCAGTGCCCCAAAGGGGGACAGGGGCATAACCTATAATTCACCCCTCCACTTT. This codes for CSAPKGDRGITYNSPLHF.

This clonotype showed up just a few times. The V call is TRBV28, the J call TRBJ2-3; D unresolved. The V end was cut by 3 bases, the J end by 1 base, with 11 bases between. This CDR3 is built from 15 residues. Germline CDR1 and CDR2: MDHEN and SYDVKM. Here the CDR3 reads CASSFLGLGTDTQYF. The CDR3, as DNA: TGTGCCAGCAGTTTTTTAGGATTGGGCACAGATACGCAGTATTTT. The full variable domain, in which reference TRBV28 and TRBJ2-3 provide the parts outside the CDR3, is DVKVTQSSRYLVKRTGEKVFLECVQDMDHENMFWYRQDPGLGLRLIYFSYDVKMKEKGDIPEGYSVSREKKERFSLILESASTNQTSMYLCASSFLGLGTDTQYFGPGTRLTVL.

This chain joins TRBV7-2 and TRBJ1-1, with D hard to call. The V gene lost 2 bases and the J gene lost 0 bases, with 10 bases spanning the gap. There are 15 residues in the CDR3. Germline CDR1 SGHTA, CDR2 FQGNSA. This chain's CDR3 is CASSLQSTMNTEAFF. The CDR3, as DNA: TGTGCCAGCAGCTTACAAAGCACCATGAACACTGAAGCTTTCTTT.

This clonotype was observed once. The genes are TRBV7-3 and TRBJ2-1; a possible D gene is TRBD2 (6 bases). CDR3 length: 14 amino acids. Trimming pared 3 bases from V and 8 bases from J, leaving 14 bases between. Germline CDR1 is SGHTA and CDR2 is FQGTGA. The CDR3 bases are TGTGCCAGCAGCTTCACAGCGGGTGGCGATGAGCAGTTCTTC. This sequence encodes CASSFTAGGDEQFF.

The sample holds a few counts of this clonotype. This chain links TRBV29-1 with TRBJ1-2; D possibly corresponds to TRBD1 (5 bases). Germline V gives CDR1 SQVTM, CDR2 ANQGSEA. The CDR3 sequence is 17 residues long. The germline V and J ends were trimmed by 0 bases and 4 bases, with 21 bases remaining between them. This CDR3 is CSVEEPARDALGYGYTF. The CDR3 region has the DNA TGCAGCGTTGAAGAGCCCGCTCGGGACGCTCTTGGCTATGGCTACACCTTC.

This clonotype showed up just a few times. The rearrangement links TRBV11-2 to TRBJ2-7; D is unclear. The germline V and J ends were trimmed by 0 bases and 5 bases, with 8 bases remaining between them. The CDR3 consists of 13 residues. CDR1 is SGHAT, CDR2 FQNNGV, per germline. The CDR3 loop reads CASSLDARHEQYF. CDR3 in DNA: TGTGCCAGCAGCTTAGATGCGAGACACGAGCAGTACTTC.

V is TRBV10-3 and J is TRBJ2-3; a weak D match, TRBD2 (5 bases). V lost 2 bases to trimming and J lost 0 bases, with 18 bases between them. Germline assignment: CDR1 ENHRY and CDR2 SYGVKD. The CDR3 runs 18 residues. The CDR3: CAISEEVDGELSTDTQYF. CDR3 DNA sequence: TGTGCCATCAGTGAGGAGGTGGACGGGGAGCTAAGCACAGATACGCAGTATTTT.

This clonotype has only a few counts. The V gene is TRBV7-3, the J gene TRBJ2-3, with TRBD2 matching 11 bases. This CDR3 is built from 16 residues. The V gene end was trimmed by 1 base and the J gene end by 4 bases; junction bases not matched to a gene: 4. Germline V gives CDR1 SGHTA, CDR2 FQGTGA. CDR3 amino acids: CASSLMASGGSDTQYF. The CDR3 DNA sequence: TGTGCCAGCAGCTTAATGGCTAGCGGGGGGTCAGATACGCAGTATTTT.

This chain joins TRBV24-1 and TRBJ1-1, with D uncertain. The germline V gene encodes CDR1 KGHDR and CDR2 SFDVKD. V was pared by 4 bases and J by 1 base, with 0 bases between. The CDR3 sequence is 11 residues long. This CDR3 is CATSENTEAFF. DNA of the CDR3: TGTGCCACCAGTGAGAACACTGAAGCTTTCTTT.

CDR3 DNA sequence: TGTGCCAGCAGTTACAGGGCCGGGAGTCCCTACGAGCAGTACTTC. Its protein is CASSYRAGSPYEQYF. This chain joins TRBV6-2 or TRBV6-3 and TRBJ2-7; weak D call: TRBD2 (6 bases). The CDR3 is made up of 15 amino acids. V lost 2 bases and J 2 bases, leaving 13 bases between the germline ends. The germline V gene has CDR1 MNHEY and CDR2 SVGEGT.

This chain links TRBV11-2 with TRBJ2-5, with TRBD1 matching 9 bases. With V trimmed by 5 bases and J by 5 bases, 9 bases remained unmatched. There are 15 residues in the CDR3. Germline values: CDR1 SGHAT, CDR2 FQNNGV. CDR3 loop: CASSRGQGPWETQYF. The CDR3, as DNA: TGTGCCAGCAGCCGGGGACAGGGACCTTGGGAGACCCAGTACTTC.

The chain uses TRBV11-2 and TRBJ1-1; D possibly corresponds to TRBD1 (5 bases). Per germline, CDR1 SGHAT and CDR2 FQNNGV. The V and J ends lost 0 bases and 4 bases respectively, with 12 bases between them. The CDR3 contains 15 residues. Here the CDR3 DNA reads TGTGCCAGCAGCTTAGAAGGAATGGGGGGCACTGAAGCTTTCTTT. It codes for CASSLEGMGGTEAFF. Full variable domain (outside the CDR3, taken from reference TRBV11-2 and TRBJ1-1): EAGVAQSPRYKIIEKRQSVAFWCNPISGHATLYWYQQILGQGPKLLIQFQNNGVVDDSQLPKDRFSAERLKGVDSTLKIQPAKLEDSAVYLCASSLEGMGGTEAFFGQGTRLTVV.

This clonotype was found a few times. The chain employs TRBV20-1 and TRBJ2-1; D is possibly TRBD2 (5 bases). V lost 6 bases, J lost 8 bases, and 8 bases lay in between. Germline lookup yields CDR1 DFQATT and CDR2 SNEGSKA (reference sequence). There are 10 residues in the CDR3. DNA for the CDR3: TGCAGTGCCCAGGAGGATGAGCAGTTCTTC. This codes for CSAQEDEQFF.

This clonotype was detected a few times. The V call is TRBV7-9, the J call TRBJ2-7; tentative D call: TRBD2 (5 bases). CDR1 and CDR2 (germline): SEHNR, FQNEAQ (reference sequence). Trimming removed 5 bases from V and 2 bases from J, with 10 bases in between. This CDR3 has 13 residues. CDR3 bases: TGTGCCAGCAGCCCCCCGGGAACCTACGAGCAGTACTTC. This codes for CASSPPGTYEQYF. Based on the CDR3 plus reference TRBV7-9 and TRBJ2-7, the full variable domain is DTGVSQNPRHKITKRGQNVTFRCDPISEHNRLYWYRQTLGQGPEFLTYFQNEAQLEKSRLLSDRFSAERPKGSFSTLEIQRTEQGDSAMYLCASSPPGTYEQYFGPGTRLTVT.

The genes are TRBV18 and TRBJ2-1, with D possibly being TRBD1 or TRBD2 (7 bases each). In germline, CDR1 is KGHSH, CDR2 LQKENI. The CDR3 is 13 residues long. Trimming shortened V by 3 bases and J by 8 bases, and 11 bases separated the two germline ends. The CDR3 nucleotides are TGTGCCAGCTCACCGGGAGGGGGCTATGAGCAGTTCTTC. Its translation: CASSPGGGYEQFF.

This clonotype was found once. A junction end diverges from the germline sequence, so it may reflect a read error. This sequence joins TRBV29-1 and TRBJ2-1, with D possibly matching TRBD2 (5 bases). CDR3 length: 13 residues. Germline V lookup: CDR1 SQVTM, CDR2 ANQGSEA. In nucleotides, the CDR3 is TGCAGCGTTGGTCAGTCGGGATACAATGGGCAGTTCTTC. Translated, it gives CSVGQSGYNGQFF.

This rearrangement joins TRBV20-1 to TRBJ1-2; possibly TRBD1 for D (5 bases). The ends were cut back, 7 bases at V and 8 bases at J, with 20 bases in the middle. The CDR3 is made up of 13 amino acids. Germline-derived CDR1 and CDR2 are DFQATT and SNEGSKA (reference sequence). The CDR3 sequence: CSVHLGTTTGYTF. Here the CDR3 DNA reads TGCAGTGTCCACCTCGGGACCACTACGGGCTACACCTTC.

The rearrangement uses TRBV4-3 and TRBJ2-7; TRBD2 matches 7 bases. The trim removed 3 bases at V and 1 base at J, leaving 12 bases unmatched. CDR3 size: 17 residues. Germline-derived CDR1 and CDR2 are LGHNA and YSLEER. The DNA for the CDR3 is TGCGCCAGCAGCCAGGATCTTATCTCGCGGGAGTCCTACGAGCAGTACTTC. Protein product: CASSQDLISRESYEQYF.

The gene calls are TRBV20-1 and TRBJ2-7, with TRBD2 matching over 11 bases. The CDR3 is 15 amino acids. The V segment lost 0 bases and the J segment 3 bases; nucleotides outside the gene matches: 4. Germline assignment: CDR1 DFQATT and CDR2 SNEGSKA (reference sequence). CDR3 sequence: CSARELAGEYYEQYF. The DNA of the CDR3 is TGCAGTGCTAGAGAACTAGCGGGAGAATACTACGAGCAGTACTTC.

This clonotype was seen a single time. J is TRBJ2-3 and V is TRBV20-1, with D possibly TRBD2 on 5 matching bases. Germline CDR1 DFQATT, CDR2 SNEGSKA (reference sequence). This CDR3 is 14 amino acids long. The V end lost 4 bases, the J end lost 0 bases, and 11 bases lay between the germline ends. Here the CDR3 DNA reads TGCAGTGCTAACAGAAGGACTAGCACAGATACGCAGTATTTT. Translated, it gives CSANRRTSTDTQYF.

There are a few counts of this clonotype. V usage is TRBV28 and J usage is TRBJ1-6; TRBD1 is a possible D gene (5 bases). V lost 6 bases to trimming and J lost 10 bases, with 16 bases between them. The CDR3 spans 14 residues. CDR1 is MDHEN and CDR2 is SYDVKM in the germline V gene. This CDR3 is CASSLKQAKSPLHF. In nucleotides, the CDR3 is TGTGCCAGCAGCCTAAAACAGGCAAAATCACCCCTCCACTTT.

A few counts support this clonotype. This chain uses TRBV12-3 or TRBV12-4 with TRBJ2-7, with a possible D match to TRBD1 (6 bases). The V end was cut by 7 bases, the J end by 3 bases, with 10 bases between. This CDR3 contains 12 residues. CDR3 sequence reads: CASKGQFYEQYF. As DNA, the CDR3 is TGTGCCAGCAAGGGACAATTCTACGAGCAGTACTTC.

The CDR3 loop reads CASSPVGTTYEQYF. The CDR3 nucleotides read TGTGCCAGCAGCCCAGTCGGGACAACCTACGAGCAGTACTTC. The chain has TRBV13 and TRBJ2-7; D might be TRBD1 (6 bases). There are 14 residues in the CDR3. Trimming took 5 bases from V and 2 from J, leaving 13 bases between them. The germline gives CDR1 PRHDT, CDR2 FYEKMQ (reference sequence).

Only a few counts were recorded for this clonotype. CDR3: CASSSSRGTDTQYF. The CDR3 nucleotides read TGTGCCAGCAGTTCCTCCAGGGGGACAGATACGCAGTATTTT. The chain is built from TRBV27 and TRBJ2-3; 7 nucleotides align to TRBD1. CDR3 length: 14 residues. V lost 4 bases, J lost 3 bases, and 4 bases stayed unmatched. Per germline, CDR1 MNHEY and CDR2 SMNVEV (reference sequence).

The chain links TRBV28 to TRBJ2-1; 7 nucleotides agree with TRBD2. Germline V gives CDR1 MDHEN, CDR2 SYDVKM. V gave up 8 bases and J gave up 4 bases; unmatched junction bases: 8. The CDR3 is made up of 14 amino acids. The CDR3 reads CASWGGVWYNEQFF. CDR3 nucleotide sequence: TGTGCCAGCTGGGGGGGTGTGTGGTACAATGAGCAGTTCTTC.

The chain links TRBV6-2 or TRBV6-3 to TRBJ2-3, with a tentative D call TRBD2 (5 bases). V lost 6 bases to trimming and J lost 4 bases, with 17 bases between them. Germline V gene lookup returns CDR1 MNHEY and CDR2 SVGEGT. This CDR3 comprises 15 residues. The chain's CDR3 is CASSPPGLQADTQYF. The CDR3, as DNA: TGTGCCAGCAGCCCCCCAGGACTCCAGGCAGATACGCAGTATTTT.

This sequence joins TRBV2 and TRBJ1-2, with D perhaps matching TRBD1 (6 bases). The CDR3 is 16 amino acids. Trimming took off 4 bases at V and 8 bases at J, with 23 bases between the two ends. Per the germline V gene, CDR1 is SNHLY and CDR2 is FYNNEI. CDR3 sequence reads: CASSVVSGHDPIGYTF. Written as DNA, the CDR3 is TGTGCCAGCAGTGTCGTCTCGGGACACGATCCCATAGGCTACACCTTC.